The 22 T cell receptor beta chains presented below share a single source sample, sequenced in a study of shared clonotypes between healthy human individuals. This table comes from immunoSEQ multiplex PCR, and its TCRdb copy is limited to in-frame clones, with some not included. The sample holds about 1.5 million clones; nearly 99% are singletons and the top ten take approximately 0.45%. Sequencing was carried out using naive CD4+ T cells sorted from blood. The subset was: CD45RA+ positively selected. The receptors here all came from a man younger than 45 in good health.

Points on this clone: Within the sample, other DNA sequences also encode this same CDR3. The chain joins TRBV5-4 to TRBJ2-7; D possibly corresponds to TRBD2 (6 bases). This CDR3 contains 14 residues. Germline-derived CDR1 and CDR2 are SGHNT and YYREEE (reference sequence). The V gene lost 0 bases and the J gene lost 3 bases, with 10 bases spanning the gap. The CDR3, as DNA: TGTGCCAGCAGCTTGGCCGGCGGGAACTACGAGCAGTACTTC. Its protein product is CASSLAGGNYEQYF. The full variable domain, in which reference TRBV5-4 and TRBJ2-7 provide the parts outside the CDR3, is ETGVTQSPTHLIKTRGQQVTLRCSSQSGHNTVSWYQQALGQGPQFIFQYYREEENGRGNFPPRFSGLQFPNYSSELNVNALELDDSALYLCASSLAGGNYEQYFGPGTRLTVT.

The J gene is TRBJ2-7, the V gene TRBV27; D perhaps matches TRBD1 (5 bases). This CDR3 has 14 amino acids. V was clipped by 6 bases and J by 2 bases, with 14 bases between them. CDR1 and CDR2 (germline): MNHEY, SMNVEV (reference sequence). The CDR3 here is CASRFRAATYEQYF. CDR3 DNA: TGTGCCAGCAGATTCAGGGCAGCAACCTACGAGCAGTACTTC.

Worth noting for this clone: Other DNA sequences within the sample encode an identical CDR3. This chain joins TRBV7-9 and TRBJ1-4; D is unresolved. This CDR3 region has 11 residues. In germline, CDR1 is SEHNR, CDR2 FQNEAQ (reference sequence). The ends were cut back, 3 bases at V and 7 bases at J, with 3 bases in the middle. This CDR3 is CASSFSEKLFF. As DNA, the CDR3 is TGTGCCAGCAGCTTCTCTGAAAAACTGTTTTTT. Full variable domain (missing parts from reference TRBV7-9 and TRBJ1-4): DTGVSQNPRHKITKRGQNVTFRCDPISEHNRLYWYRQTLGQGPEFLTYFQNEAQLEKSRLLSDRFSAERPKGSFSTLEIQRTEQGDSAMYLCASSFSEKLFFGSGTQLSVL.

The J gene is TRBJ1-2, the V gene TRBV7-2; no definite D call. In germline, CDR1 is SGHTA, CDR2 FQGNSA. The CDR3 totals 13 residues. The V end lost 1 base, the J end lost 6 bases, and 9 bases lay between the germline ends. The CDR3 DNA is TGTGCCAGCAGCTTAGATCGTGAGGATGGCTACACCTTC. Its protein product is CASSLDREDGYTF.

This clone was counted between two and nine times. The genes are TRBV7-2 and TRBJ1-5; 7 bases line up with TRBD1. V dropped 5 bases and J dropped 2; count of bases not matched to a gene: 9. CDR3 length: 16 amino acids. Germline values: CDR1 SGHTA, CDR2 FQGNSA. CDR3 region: CASSANRGRGNQPQHF. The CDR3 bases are TGTGCCAGCAGCGCCAACAGGGGACGGGGCAATCAGCCCCAGCATTTT.

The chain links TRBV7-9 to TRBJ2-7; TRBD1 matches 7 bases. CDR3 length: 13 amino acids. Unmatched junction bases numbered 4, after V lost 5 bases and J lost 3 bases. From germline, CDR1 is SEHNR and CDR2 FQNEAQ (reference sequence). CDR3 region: CASSQGQYYEQYF. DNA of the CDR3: TGTGCCAGCAGCCAGGGACAGTACTACGAGCAGTACTTC.

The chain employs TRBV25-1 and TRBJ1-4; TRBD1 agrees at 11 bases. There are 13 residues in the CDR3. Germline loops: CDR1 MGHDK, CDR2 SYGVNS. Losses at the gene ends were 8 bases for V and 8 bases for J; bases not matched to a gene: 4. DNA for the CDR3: TGTGCCAGCCGGACAGGGGGCAACGAAAAACTGTTTTTT. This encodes CASRTGGNEKLFF.

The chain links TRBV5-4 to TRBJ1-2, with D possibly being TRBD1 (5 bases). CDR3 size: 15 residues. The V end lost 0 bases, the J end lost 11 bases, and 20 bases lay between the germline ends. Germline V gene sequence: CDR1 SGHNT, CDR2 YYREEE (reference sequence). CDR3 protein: CASSLDGPRVSAYTF. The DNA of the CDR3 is TGTGCCAGCAGCTTGGACGGACCCAGGGTTTCTGCTTACACCTTC.

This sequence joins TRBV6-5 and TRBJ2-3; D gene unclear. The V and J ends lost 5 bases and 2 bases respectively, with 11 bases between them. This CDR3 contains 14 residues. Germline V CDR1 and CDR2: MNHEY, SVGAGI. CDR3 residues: CASSVGRSTDTQYF. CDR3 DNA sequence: TGTGCCAGCAGTGTTGGGCGGTCCACAGATACGCAGTATTTT.

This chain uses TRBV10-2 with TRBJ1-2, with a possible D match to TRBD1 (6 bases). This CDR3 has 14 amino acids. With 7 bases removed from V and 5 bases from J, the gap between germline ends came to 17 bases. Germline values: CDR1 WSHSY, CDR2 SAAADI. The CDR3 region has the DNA TGCGCCAGCACCCCGGGCGCCCAGGGGTATGGCTACACCTTC. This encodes CASTPGAQGYGYTF.

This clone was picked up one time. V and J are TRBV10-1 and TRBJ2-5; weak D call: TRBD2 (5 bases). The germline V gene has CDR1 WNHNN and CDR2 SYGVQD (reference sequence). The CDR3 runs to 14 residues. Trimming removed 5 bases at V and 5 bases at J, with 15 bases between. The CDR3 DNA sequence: TGCGCCAGCAGTCGGACTTTACAACGGGAGACCCAGTACTTC. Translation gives CASSRTLQRETQYF.

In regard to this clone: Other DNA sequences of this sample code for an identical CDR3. CDR3: CASSYSGDSNQPQHF. In DNA form, the CDR3 reads TGTGCCAGCAGTTACTCTGGCGATAGCAATCAGCCCCAGCATTTT. The chain couples TRBV6-6 to TRBJ1-5; D gene unclear. With 0 bases removed from V and 0 bases from J, the gap between germline ends came to 6 bases. Germline CDR1 reads MNHNY; CDR2 reads SVGAGI (reference sequence). The CDR3 runs to 15 residues.

This chain's CDR3 is CSVDVSPGTGGRYSNQPQHF. The CDR3 nucleotides are TGCAGCGTTGACGTCTCCCCCGGGACAGGGGGCCGATATAGCAATCAGCCCCAGCATTTT. V gene TRBV29-1 combines with J gene TRBJ1-5, with 12 positions matching TRBD1. V shed 3 bases and J 0 bases; nucleotides not matched to a gene: 15. CDR1 and CDR2 from the germline V gene are SQVTM and ANQGSEA. The CDR3 runs 20 residues.

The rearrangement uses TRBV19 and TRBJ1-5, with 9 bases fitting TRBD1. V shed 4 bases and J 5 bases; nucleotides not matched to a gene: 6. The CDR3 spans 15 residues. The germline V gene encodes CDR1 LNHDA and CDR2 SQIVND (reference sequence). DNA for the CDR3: TGTGCCAGTAGTACCTTGGGACAGGGAGATCAGCCCCAGCATTTT. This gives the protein CASSTLGQGDQPQHF.

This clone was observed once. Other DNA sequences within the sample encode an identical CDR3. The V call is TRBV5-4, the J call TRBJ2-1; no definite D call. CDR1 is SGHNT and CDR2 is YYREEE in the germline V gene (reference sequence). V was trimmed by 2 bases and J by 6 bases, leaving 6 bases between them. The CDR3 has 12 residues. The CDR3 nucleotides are TGTGCCAGCAGCTTACCCGGCAATGAGCAGTTCTTC. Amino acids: CASSLPGNEQFF.

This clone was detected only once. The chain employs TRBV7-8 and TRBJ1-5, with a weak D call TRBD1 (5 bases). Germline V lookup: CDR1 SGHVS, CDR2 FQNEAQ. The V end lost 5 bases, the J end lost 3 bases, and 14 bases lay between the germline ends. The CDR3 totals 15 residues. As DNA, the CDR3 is TGTGCCAGCAGCCCTCAAGGGGCTCCCAATCAGCCCCAGCATTTT. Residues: CASSPQGAPNQPQHF.

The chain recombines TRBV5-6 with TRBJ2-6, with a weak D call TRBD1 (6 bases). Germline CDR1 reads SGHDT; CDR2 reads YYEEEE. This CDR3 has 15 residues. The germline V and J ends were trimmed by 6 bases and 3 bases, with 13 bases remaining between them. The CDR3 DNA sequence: TGTGCCAGCATGCGCAGGGGCGGTGGGGCCAACGTCCTGACTTTC. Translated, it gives CASMRRGGGANVLTF.

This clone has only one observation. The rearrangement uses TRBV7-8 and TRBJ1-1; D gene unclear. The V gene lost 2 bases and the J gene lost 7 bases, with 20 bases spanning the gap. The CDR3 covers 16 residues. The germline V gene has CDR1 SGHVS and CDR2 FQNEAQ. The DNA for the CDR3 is TGTGCCAGCAGCTTAACTCCCCTAAGTGAAGGGAGTGAAGCTTTCTTT. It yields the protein CASSLTPLSEGSEAFF.

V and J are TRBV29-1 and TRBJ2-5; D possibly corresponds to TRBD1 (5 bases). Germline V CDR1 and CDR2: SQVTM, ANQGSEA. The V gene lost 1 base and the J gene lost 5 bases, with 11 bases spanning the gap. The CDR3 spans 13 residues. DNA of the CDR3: TGCAGCGTTGAAGGCAGGGAAGGCGAGACCCAGTACTTC. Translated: CSVEGREGETQYF.

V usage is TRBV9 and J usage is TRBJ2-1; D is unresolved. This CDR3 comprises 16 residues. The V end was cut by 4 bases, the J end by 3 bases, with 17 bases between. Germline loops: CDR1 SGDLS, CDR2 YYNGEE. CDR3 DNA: TGTGCCAGCAGCTCGACCGGCGGAAAGGTCTACAATGAGCAGTTCTTC. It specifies CASSSTGGKVYNEQFF.

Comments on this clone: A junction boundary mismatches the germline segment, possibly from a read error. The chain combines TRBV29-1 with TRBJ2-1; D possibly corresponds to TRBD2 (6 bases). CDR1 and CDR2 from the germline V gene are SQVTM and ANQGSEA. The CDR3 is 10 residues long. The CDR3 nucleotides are TGCAGCGTTGAAACGCAGGGAGGTCTCTTC. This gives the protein CSVETQGGLF.

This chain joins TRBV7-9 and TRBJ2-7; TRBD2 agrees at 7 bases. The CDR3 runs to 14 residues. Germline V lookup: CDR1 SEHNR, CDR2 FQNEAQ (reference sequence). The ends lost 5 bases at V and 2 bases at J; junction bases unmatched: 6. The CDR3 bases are TGTGCCAGCAGCCCCCAGCGGGGTCCCTACGAGCAGTACTTC. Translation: CASSPQRGPYEQYF.